A single sample is the source of the 9 T cell receptor beta chains below, sequenced in a study of T cells in Graves' hyperthyroidism and ophthalmopathy. Amplification of TCR beta CDR3 regions used RNA as the template. The primer set for the first-round RT-PCR of the TCR CDR3 was HTBI. TCRdb re-called the multiplex PCR reads with MiXCR, one entry per CDR3 protein. The data show about 620,000 distinct CDR3 sequences, 15% to 20% seen once. The specimen was blood. The receptors originated from a woman in her thirties with Graves' hyperthyroidism.

This clonotype has ten or more counts. The V gene is TRBV2, the J gene TRBJ1-1; tentative D call: TRBD1 (5 bases). This CDR3 comprises 14 residues. Trimming removed 5 bases at V and 6 bases at J, with 16 bases between. The V gene's germline CDR1 is SNHLY and CDR2 FYNNEI. The CDR3 DNA is TGTGCCAGCAGTTCCTCCGGGGGGGTTCCTGAAGCTTTCTTT. It translates to CASSSSGGVPEAFF.

The chain employs TRBV5-6 and TRBJ2-7; tentative D call: TRBD1 (7 bases). Germline V gene lookup returns CDR1 SGHDT and CDR2 YYEEEE. V gave up 4 bases and J gave up 3 bases, with 14 bases separating them. This CDR3 comprises 14 residues. CDR3 coding DNA: TGTGCCAGCAGCCGCGGGACAGAAATCTACGAGCAGTACTTC. Translating gives CASSRGTEIYEQYF.

This clonotype was detected ten times or more. The J gene is TRBJ2-7, the V gene TRBV7-8; a possible D gene is TRBD2 (5 bases). Germline-derived CDR1 and CDR2 are SGHVS and FQNEAQ. There are 14 residues in the CDR3. Trimming removed 5 bases from V and 6 bases from J, with 17 bases in between. CDR3 residues: CASSHSSSPLEQYF. The CDR3 DNA follows: TGTGCCAGCAGCCACTCTAGCAGTCCCCTCGAGCAGTACTTC.

V usage is TRBV7-6 and J usage is TRBJ1-1, with D unclear. Germline CDR1 SGHVS, CDR2 FNYEAQ. V dropped 2 bases and J dropped 5 bases, with 15 bases sitting between them. The CDR3 is 15 amino acids. The chain's CDR3 is CASSLSASLGTEAFF. CDR3 DNA sequence: TGTGCCAGCAGCTTATCGGCTTCCCTTGGGACTGAAGCTTTCTTT.

This clonotype was recorded at least ten times. The chain employs TRBV28 and TRBJ2-7, with D possibly matching TRBD1 (6 bases). The germline V gene encodes CDR1 MDHEN and CDR2 SYDVKM. The V end was cut by 3 bases, the J end by 0 bases, with 9 bases between. CDR3 size: 14 residues. Written as DNA, the CDR3 is TGTGCCAGCAGTTTCCTGGACAGCTCCTACGAGCAGTACTTC. This codes for CASSFLDSSYEQYF.

This clonotype is a singleton in its sample. This chain joins TRBV20-1 and TRBJ1-1; possible D gene TRBD1, 6 bases. The CDR3 extends over 15 amino acids. The germline V gene has CDR1 DFQATT and CDR2 SNEGSKA (reference sequence). Trimming removed 5 bases from V and 3 bases from J, with 19 bases in between. CDR3 in amino acids: CSAHDRRLGDTEAFF. CDR3 DNA: TGCAGTGCTCACGACAGGAGATTAGGGGACACTGAAGCTTTCTTT.

The J gene is TRBJ1-6, the V gene TRBV9; D possibly corresponds to TRBD1 (6 bases). CDR3 length equals 15 residues. Per germline, CDR1 SGDLS and CDR2 YYNGEE. Trimming removed 0 bases from V and 10 bases from J, with 14 bases in between. The CDR3 protein is CASSVDGGGWSPLHF. CDR3 DNA sequence: TGTGCCAGCAGCGTAGATGGGGGCGGTTGGTCACCCCTCCACTTT.

The chain links TRBV15 to TRBJ2-7; D could derive from TRBD1 or TRBD2 (6 bases each). CDR3 length: 15 amino acids. Germline CDR1 LNHNV, CDR2 YYDKDF (reference sequence). V shed 0 bases and J shed 4 bases, with 13 bases lying between them. In DNA form, the CDR3 reads TGTGCCACCAGCAGAGAGGAGGGGACACAATACGAGCAGTACTTC. Protein: CATSREEGTQYEQYF. Combining the CDR3 with reference TRBV15 and TRBJ2-7 gives the whole variable domain DAMVIQNPRYQVTQFGKPVTLSCSQTLNHNVMYWYQQKSSQAPKLLFHYYDKDFNNEADTPDNFQSRRPNTSFCFLDIRSPGLGDTAMYLCATSREEGTQYEQYFGPGTRLTVT.

This clonotype has a count of ten or more. The chain uses TRBV28 and TRBJ1-2; the D gene is possibly TRBD1 (5 bases). V was trimmed by 5 bases and J by 7 bases, leaving 14 bases between them. This CDR3 comprises 13 residues. Germline CDR1 MDHEN, CDR2 SYDVKM. The CDR3 loop reads CASSPPDSPGYTF. Here the CDR3 DNA reads TGTGCCAGCAGTCCACCAGACAGCCCTGGCTACACCTTC.